This entry describes one TCR beta chain. This CDR3 comprises 14 residues. V lost 4 bases and J lost 0, with 9 bases in between. Germline V gene data show CDR1 as SGHDN and CDR2 as FVKESK. The data were taken from a study of control samples from healthy donors and cancer patients. Only in-frame clones appear in the TCRdb table, and some are missing; sequencing was by immunoSEQ multiplex PCR. The sample holds 150,000 or so clones, 70% to 90% seen once. Material: blood. V usage is TRBV14 and J usage is TRBJ1-1, with D tentatively TRBD1 (6 bases). The TCR comes from a man between 18 and 29 years old in good health. The CDR3 region is CASSPGTLNTEAFF. CDR3 sequence (DNA): TGTGCCAGCAGCCCCGGGACATTGAACACTGAAGCTTTCTTT.